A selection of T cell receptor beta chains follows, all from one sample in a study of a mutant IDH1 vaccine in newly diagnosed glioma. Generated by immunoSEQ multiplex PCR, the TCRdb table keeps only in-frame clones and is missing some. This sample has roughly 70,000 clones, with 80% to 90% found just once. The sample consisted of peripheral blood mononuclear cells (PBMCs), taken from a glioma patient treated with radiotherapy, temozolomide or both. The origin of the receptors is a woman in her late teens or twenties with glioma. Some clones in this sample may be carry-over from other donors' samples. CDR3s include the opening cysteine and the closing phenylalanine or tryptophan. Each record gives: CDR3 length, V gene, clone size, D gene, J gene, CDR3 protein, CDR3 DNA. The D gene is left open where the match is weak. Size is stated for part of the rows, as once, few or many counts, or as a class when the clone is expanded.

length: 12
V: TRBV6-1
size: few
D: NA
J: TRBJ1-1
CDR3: CASSEVNTEAFF
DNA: TGTGCCAGCAGTGAGGTGAACACTGAAGCTTTCTTT

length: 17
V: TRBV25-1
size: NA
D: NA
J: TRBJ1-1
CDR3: CASSEGRAVPMNTEAFF
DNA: TGTGCCAGCAGTGAGGGCCGGGCCGTTCCTATGAACACTGAAGCTTTCTTT

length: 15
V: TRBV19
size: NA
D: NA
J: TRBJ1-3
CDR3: CASSIGGISGNTIYF
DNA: TGTGCCAGTAGTATCGGCGGCATCTCTGGAAACACCATATATTTT

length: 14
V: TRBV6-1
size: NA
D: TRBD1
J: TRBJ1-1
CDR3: CASSRDSSNTEAFF
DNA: TGTGCCAGCAGCAGGGACAGCAGTAACACTGAAGCTTTCTTT

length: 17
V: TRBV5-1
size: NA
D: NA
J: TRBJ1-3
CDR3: CASSSLLAGPGGNTIYF
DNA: TGCGCCAGCAGCTCCCTTTTGGCGGGCCCTGGAGGAAACACCATATATTTT

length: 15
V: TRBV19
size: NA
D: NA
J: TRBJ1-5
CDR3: CASSTGSGGIQPQHF
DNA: TGTGCCAGTAGTACCGGGTCAGGAGGGATCCAGCCCCAGCATTTT

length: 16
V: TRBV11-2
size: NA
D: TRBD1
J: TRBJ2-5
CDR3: CASSLGDRGGQETQYF
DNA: TGTGCCAGCAGCTTAGGGGACAGGGGTGGCCAAGAGACCCAGTACTTC

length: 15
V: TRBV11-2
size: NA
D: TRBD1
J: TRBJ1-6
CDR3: CASSFRDRYNSPLHF
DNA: TGTGCCAGCAGCTTCCGGGACAGATATAATTCACCCCTCCACTTT

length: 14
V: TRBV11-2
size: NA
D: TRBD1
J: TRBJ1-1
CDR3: CASSLQGAGIEAFF
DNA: TGTGCCAGCAGCCTACAGGGGGCGGGTATTGAAGCTTTCTTT

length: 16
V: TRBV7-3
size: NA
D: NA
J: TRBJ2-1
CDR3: CASSLIAGSSYNEQFF
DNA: TGTGCCAGCAGCTTAATAGCTGGGAGCTCCTACAATGAGCAGTTCTTC

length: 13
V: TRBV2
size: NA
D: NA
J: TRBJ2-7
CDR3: CASTLTGGYEQYF
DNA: TGTGCCAGCACTTTAACAGGAGGATACGAGCAGTACTTC

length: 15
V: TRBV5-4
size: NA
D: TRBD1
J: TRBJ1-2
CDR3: CASSFRDRGGYGYTF
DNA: TGTGCCAGCAGCTTCAGGGACAGGGGAGGATATGGCTACACCTTC

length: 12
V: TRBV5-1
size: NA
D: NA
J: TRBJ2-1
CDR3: CASSLGGEVQFF
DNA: TGCGCCAGCAGCTTGGGGGGGGAGGTGCAGTTCTTC

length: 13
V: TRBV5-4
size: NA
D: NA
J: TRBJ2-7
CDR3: CASSFGVTYEQYF
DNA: TGTGCCAGCAGCTTCGGCGTTACCTACGAGCAGTACTTC

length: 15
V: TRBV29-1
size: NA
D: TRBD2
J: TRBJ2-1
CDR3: CSGGLAGGSYNEQFF
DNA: TGCAGCGGTGGACTAGCGGGAGGATCCTACAATGAGCAGTTCTTC

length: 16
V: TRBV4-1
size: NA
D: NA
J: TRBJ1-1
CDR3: CASSHVTPGPGTEAFF
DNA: TGCGCCAGCAGCCACGTCACTCCGGGACCGGGGACTGAAGCTTTCTTT

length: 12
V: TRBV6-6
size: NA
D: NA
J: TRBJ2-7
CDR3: CASSYPRTEQYF
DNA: TGTGCCAGCAGTTACCCTCGGACAGAACAGTACTTC

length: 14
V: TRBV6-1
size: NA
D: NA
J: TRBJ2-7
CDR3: CASSEFGLSYEQYF
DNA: TGTGCCAGCAGTGAGTTTGGGCTGTCCTACGAGCAGTACTTC